This T cell receptor beta chain was sequenced in a study of blood T cell repertoires in COVID-19. Study overall: COVID-19 samples from acute and convalescent phases originated in the United States, Italy and Spain. PBMCs, B-cell-depleted T cells, or T cells were the source of the cDNA or gDNA that made up the material.

The CDR3 sequence is 17 residues long. Germline values: CDR1 SGHNT, CDR2 YENEEA. Trimming left V 5 bases short and J 0 bases short, with 14 bases between. Original analysis: Using reference gene primer amplification, nucleated cell counts were estimated. Data came from immunoSEQ multiplex PCR; TCRdb stores just in-frame clones and leaves some out. V, J and clone size are taken as reported in that table, and D and trimming were inferred from the DNA itself. The sample carries approximately 82,000 clones, around 83% recorded once. Sequencing was done on a sample of peripheral blood. This receptor was identified in a woman aged 60-75 years with acute or convalescent COVID-19. This sequence joins TRBV11-3 and TRBJ2-6; D perhaps matches TRBD1 (5 bases). CDR3 DNA: TGTGCCAGCAGCCCGTTAGGGGAAGGCTCTGGGGCCAACGTCCTGACTTTC. As protein: CASSPLGEGSGANVLTF.